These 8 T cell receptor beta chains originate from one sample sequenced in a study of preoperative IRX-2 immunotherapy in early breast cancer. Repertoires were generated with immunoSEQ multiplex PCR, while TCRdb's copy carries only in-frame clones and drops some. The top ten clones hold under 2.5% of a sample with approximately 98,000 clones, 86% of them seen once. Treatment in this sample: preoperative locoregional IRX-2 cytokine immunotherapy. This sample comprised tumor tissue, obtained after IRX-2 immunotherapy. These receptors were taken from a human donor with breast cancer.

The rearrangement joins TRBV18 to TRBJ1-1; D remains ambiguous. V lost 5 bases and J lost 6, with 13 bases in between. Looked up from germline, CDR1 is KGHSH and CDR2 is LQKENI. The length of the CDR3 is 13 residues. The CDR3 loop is CASSADPAAEAFF. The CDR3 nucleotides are TGTGCCAGCTCAGCCGACCCCGCGGCTGAAGCTTTCTTT. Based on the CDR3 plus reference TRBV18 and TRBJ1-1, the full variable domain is NAGVMQNPRHLVRRRGQEARLRCSPMKGHSHVYWYRQLPEEGLKFMVYLQKENIIDESGMPKERFSAEFPKEGPSILRIQQVVRGDSAAYFCASSADPAAEAFFGQGTRLTVV.

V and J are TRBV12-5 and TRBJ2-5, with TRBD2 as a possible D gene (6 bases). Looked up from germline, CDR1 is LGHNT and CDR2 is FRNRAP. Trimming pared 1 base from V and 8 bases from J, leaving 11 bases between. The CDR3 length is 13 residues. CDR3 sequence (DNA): TGTGCTAGTGGTTTGGACTGGGCGGGAACCCAGTACTTC. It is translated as CASGLDWAGTQYF.

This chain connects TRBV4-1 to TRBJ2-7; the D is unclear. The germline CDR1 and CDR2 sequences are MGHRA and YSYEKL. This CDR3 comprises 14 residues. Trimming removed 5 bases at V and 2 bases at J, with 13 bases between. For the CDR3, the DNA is TGCGCCAGCAGCAGAAGCTTGGACCCCTACGAGCAGTACTTC. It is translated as CASSRSLDPYEQYF.

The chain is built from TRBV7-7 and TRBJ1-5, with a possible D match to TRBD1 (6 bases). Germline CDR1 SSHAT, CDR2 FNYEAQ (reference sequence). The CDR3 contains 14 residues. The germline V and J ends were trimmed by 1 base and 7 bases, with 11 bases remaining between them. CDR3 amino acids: CASSLGQGQQPQHF. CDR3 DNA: TGTGCCAGCAGCTTAGGGCAGGGGCAACAGCCCCAGCATTTT.

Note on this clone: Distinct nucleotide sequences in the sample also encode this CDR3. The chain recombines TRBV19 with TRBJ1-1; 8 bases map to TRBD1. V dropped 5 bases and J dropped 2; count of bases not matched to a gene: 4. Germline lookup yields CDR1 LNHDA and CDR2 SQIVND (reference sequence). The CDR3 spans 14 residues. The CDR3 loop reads CASSPGTGNTEAFF. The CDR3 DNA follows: TGTGCCAGTAGTCCAGGGACAGGAAACACTGAAGCTTTCTTT. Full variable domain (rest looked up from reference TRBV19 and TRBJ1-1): DGGITQSPKYLFRKEGQNVTLSCEQNLNHDAMYWYRQDPGQGLRLIYYSQIVNDFQKGDIAEGYSVSREKKESFPLTVTSAQKNPTAFYLCASSPGTGNTEAFFGQGTRLTVV.

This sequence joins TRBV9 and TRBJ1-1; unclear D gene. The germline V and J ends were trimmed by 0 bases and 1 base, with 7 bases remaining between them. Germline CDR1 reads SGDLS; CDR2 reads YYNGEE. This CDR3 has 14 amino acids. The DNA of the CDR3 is TGTGCCAGCAGCGTAGTTCGGGAGAACACTGAAGCTTTCTTT. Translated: CASSVVRENTEAFF.

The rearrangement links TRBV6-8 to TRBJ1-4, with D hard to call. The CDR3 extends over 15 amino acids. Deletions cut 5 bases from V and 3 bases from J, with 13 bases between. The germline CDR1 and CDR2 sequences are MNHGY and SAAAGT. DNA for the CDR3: TGTGCCAGCAGTGGGCCTTCCGTAGCTAATGAAAAACTGTTTTTT. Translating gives CASSGPSVANEKLFF.

The CDR3 bases are TGTGCCAGCAGGGGGAGCGTCTACAATGAGCAGTTCTTC. Amino acid sequence: CASRGSVYNEQFF. The V gene is TRBV2, the J gene TRBJ2-1; D perhaps matches TRBD2 (5 bases). Germline assignment: CDR1 SNHLY and CDR2 FYNNEI. The CDR3 length is 13 residues. The V gene lost 6 bases and the J gene lost 3 bases, with 9 bases spanning the gap. Complete variable domain (other parts from reference TRBV2 and TRBJ2-1): EPEVTQTPSHQVTQMGQEVILRCVPISNHLYFYWYRQILGQKVEFLVSFYNNEISEKSEIFDDQFSVERPDGSNFTLKIRSTKLEDSAMYFCASRGSVYNEQFFGPGTRLTVL.